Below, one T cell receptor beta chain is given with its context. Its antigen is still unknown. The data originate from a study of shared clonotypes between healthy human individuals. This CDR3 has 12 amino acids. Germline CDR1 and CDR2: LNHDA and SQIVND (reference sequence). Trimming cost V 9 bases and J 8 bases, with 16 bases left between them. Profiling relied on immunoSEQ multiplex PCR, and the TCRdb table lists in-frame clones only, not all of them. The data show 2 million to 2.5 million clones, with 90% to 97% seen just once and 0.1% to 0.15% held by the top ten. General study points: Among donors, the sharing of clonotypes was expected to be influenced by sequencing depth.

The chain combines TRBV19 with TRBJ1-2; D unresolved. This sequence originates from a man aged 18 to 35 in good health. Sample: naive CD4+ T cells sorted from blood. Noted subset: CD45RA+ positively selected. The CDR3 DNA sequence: TGTGCCAGCCGAGAACTACCGGGCGGCTACACCTTC. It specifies CASRELPGGYTF.